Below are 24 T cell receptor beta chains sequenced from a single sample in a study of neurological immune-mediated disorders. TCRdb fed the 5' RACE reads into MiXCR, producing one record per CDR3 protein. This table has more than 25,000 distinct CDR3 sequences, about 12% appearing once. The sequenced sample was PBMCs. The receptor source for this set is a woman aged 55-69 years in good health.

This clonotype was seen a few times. The CDR3 is CSAMDPGQGNNEQFF. As DNA, the CDR3 is TGCAGTGCCATGGATCCGGGACAGGGGAACAATGAGCAGTTCTTC. The genes are TRBV20-1 and TRBJ2-1, with 10 bases matching TRBD1. Trimming at V came to 6 bases and at J to 5 bases, leaving 10 bases not matched to a gene. This CDR3 is built from 15 residues. Per the germline V gene, CDR1 is DFQATT and CDR2 is SNEGSKA (reference sequence).

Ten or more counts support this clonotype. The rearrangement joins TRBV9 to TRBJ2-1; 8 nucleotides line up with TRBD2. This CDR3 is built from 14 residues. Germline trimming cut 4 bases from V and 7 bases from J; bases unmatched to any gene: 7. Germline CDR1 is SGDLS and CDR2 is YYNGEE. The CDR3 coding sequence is TGTGCCAGCAGCCCGGGGGGGGAGATAAATGAGCAGTTCTTC. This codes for CASSPGGEINEQFF.

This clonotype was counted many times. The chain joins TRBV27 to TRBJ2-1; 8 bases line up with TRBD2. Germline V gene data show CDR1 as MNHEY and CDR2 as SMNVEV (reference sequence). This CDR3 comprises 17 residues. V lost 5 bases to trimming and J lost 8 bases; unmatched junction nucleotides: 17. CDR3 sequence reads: CASSGYGGGLLKDEQFF. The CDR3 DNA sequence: TGTGCCAGCAGTGGTTACGGGGGGGGTCTTCTTAAGGATGAGCAGTTCTTC.

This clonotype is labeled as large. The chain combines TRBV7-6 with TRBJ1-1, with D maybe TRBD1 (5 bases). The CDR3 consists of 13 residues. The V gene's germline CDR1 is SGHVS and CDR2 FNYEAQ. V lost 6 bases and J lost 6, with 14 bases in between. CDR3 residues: CASSPGTRPEAFF. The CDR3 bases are TGTGCCAGCAGTCCCGGGACCCGTCCTGAAGCTTTCTTT.

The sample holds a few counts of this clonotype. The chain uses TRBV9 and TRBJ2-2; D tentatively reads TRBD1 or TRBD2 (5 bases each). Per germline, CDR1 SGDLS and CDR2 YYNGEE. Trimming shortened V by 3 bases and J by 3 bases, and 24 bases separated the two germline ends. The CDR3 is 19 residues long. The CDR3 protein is CASSASYRGRGPYTGELFF. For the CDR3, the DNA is TGTGCCAGCAGCGCATCCTACCGGGGAAGGGGTCCGTACACCGGGGAGCTGTTTTTT.

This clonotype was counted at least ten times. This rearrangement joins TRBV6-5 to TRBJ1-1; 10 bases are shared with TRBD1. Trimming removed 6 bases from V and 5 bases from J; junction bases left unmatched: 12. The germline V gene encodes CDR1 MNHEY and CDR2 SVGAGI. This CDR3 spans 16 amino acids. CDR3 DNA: TGTGCCAGCAGCTCCCCTAGGACAGGGGGAGAGACTGAAGCTTTCTTT. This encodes CASSSPRTGGETEAFF.

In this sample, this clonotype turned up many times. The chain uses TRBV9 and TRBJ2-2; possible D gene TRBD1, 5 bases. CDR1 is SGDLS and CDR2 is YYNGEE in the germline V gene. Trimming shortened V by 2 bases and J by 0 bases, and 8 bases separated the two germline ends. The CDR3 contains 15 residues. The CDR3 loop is CASSVWGSNTGELFF. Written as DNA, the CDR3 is TGTGCCAGCAGCGTTTGGGGCTCGAACACCGGGGAGCTGTTTTTT.

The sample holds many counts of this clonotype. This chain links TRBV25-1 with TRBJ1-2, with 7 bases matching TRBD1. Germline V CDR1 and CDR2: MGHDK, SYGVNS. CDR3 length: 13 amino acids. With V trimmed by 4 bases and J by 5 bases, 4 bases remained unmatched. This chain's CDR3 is CASSAGQMYGYTF. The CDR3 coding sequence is TGTGCCAGCAGTGCGGGACAGATGTATGGCTACACCTTC.

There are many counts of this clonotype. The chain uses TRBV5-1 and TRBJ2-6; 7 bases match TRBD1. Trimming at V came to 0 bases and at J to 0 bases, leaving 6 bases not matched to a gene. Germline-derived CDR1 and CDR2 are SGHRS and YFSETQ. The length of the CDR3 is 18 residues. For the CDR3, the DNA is TGCGCCAGCAGCTTGGTTTCCAGGGGGTACTCTGGGGCCAACGTCCTGACTTTC. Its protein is CASSLVSRGYSGANVLTF.

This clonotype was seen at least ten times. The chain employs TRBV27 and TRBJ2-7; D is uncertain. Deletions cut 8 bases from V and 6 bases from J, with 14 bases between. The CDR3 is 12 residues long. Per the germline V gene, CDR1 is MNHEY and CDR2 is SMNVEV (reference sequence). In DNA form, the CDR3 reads TGTGCCAGCGCCCCCGTCTGGGGCGAGCAGTACTTC. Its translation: CASAPVWGEQYF.

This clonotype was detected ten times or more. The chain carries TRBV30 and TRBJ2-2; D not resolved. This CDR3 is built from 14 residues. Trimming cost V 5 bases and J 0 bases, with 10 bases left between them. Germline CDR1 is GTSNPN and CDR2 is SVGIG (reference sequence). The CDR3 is CAWSTVTNTGELFF. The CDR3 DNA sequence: TGTGCCTGGTCCACAGTCACGAACACCGGGGAGCTGTTTTTT.

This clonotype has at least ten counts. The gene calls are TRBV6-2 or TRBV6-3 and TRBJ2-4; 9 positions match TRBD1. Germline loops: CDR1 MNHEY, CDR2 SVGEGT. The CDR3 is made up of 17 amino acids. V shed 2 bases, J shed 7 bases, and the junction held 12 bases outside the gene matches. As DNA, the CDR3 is TGTGCCAGCAGTTACGGTCCGGGACAGGGATCCCGTAACATTCAGTACTTC. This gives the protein CASSYGPGQGSRNIQYF.

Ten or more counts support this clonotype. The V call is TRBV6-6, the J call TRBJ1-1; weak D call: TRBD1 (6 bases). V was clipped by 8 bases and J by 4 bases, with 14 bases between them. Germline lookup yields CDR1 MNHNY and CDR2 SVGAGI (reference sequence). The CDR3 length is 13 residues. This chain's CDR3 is CASGRGGGTEAFF. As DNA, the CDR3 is TGTGCCAGCGGTCGAGGGGGGGGCACTGAAGCTTTCTTT.

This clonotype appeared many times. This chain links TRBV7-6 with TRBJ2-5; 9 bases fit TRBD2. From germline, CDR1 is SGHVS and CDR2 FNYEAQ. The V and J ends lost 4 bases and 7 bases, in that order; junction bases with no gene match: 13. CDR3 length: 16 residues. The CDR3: CASSSNSGGQGGTQYF. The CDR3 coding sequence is TGTGCCAGCAGCTCCAATAGCGGGGGCCAAGGAGGGACCCAGTACTTC.

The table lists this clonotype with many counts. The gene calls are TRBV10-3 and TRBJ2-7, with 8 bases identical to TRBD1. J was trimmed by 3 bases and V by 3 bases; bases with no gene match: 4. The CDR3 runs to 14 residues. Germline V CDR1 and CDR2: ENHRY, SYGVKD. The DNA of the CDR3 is TGTGCCATCAGTGACGGTACAGGGGGCTACGAGCAGTACTTC. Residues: CAISDGTGGYEQYF.

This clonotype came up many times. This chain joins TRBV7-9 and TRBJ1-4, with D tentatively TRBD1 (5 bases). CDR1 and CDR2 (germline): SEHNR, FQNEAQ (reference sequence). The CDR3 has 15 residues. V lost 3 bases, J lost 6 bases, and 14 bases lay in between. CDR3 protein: CASSLIMAGYEKLFF. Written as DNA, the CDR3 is TGTGCCAGCAGCTTGATCATGGCAGGGTATGAAAAACTGTTTTTT.

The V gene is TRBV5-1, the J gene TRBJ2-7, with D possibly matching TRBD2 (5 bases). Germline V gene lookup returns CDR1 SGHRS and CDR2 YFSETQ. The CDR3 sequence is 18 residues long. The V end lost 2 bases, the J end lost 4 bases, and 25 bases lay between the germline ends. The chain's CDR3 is CASSFHTYEAGQTYEQYF. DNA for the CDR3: TGCGCCAGCAGCTTTCATACCTACGAGGCGGGCCAAACATACGAGCAGTACTTC. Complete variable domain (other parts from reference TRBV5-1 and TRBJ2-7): KAGVTQTPRYLIKTRGQQVTLSCSPISGHRSVSWYQQTPGQGLQFLFEYFSETQRNKGNFPGRFSGRQFSNSRSEMNVSTLELGDSALYLCASSFHTYEAGQTYEQYFGPGTRLTVT.

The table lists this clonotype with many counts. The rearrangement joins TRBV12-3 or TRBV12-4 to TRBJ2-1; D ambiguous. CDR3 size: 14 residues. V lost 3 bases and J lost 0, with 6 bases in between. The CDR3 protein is CASSFPGSYNEQFF. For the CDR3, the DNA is TGTGCCAGCAGTTTTCCCGGCTCCTACAATGAGCAGTTCTTC.

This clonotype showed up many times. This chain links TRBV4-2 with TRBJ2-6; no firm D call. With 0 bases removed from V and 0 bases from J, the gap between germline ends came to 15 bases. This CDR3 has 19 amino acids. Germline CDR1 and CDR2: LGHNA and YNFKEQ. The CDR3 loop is CASSQDLISFGSGANVLTF. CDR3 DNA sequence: TGTGCCAGCAGCCAAGATTTGATCAGTTTTGGCTCTGGGGCCAACGTCCTGACTTTC.

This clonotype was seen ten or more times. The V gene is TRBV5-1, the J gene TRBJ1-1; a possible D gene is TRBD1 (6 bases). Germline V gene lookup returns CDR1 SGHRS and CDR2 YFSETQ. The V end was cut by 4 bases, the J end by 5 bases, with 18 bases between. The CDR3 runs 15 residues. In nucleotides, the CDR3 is TGCGCCAGCAGCCCTGTGACAGGCGGAACAACTGAAGCTTTCTTT. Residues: CASSPVTGGTTEAFF.

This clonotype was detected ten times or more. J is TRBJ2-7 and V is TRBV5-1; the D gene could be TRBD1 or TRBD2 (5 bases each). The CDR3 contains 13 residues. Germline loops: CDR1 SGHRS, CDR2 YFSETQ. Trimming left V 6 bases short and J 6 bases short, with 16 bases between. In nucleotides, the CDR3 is TGCGCCAGCAATTTCCAGGGAGAGTCCGAGCAGTACTTC. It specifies CASNFQGESEQYF.

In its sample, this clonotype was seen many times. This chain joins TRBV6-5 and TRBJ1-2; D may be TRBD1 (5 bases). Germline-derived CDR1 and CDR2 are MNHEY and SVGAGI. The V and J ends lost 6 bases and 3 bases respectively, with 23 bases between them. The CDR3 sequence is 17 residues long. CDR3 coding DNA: TGTGCCAGCAGCGACCATTTAGGGGCTGGGGAATACTATGGCTACACCTTC. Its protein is CASSDHLGAGEYYGYTF.

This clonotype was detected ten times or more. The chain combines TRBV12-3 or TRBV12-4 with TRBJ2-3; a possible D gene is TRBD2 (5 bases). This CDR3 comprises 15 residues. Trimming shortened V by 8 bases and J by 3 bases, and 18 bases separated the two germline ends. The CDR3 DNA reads TGTGCCAGCCAAGGGAGCGCCTGGCGGACAGATACGCAGTATTTT. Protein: CASQGSAWRTDTQYF.

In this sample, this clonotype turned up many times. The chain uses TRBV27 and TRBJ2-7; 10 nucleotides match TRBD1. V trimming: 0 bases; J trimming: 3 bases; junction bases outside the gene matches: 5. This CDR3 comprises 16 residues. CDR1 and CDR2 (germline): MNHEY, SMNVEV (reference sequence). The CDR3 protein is CASSLSPGQGYYEQYF. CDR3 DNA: TGTGCCAGCAGTTTATCCCCGGGACAGGGGTACTACGAGCAGTACTTC.